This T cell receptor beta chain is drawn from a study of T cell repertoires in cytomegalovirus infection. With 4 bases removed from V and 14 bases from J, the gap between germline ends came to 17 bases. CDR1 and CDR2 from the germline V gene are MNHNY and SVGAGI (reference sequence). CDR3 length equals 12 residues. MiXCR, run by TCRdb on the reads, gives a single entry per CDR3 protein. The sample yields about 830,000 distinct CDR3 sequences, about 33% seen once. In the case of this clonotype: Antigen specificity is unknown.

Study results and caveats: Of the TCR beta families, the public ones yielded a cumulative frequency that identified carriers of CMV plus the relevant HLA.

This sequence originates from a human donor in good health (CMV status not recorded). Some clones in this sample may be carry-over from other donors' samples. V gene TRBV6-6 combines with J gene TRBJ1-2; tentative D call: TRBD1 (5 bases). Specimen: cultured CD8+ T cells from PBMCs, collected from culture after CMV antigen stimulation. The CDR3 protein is CASSSRQTLLTF. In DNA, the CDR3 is TGTGCCAGCAGTTCACGACAGACCCTTCTTACCTTC.